The 15 T cell receptor beta chains in this list originate from one sample, sequenced in a study of cytomegalovirus exposure and HLA in healthy donors. The PCR was carried out with 60 Vbeta primers and 13 Jbeta primers. Sequencing used immunoSEQ multiplex PCR; TCRdb keeps in-frame clones, though not all of them. The sample carries tens of thousands of clones, approximately 79% recorded once. Input material: PBMCs. These receptors came from a man aged 25-40 years in good health and CMV-seronegative.

The rearrangement uses TRBV10-3 and TRBJ1-1; TRBD1 might be the D (6 bases). Trimming shortened V by 6 bases and J by 1 base, and 12 bases separated the two germline ends. CDR3 length equals 14 residues. Germline V CDR1 and CDR2: ENHRY, SYGVKD. The CDR3 sequence is CAIRETGPNTEAFF. DNA for the CDR3: TGTGCCATCAGAGAAACAGGGCCGAACACTGAAGCTTTCTTT.

The chain recombines TRBV2 with TRBJ2-3, with D unresolved. V lost 4 bases to trimming and J lost 5 bases, with 4 bases between them. Per germline, CDR1 SNHLY and CDR2 FYNNEI. CDR3 length: 11 residues. The CDR3 loop reads CASSGVDTQYF. The DNA of the CDR3 is TGTGCCAGCAGTGGCGTAGATACGCAGTATTTT.

This chain's CDR3 is CASSLQGSGNTIYF. The DNA for the CDR3 is TGTGCCAGCAGCTTGCAGGGCTCTGGAAACACCATATATTTT. The chain combines TRBV5-4 with TRBJ1-3, with D maybe TRBD1 (5 bases). Trimming shortened V by 1 base and J by 0 bases, and 5 bases separated the two germline ends. CDR3 length: 14 amino acids. Germline CDR1 and CDR2: SGHNT and YYREEE (reference sequence).

V and J are TRBV27 and TRBJ1-2, with D unresolved. The CDR3 covers 14 residues. V was cut by 0 bases and J by 5 bases, with 10 bases left in between. CDR1 is MNHEY, CDR2 SMNVEV, per germline (reference sequence). CDR3 amino acids: CASSLSEDRYGYTF. The CDR3 region has the DNA TGTGCCAGCAGTTTATCGGAGGACCGGTATGGCTACACCTTC.

This chain uses TRBV5-5 with TRBJ2-7; 7 nucleotides match TRBD1. The CDR3 is 14 residues long. With 3 bases clipped from V and 0 bases from J, the junction kept 3 bases outside the gene matches. Germline V gives CDR1 SGHKS, CDR2 YYEKEE (reference sequence). CDR3 in amino acids: CASSWDSISYEQYF. The DNA for the CDR3 is TGTGCCAGCAGCTGGGACAGCATCTCCTACGAGCAGTACTTC. Combining the CDR3 with reference TRBV5-5 and TRBJ2-7 gives the whole variable domain DAGVTQSPTHLIKTRGQQVTLRCSPISGHKSVSWYQQVLGQGPQFIFQYYEKEERGRGNFPDRFSARQFPNYSSELNVNALLLGDSALYLCASSWDSISYEQYFGPGTRLTVT.

This rearrangement joins TRBV2 to TRBJ2-3; TRBD2 aligns across 7 bases. The junction had 8 bases not matched to a gene; V was cut back by 9 bases and J by 2 bases. Looked up from germline, CDR1 is SNHLY and CDR2 is FYNNEI. The CDR3 runs 14 residues. CDR3 in amino acids: CASGRGAPTDTQYF. The CDR3 DNA sequence: TGTGCCAGTGGGAGGGGCGCCCCCACAGATACGCAGTATTTT.

This clone was recorded once. V and J are TRBV5-4 and TRBJ2-7; possibly TRBD2 for D (5 bases). The CDR3 extends over 14 amino acids. Trimming stripped 1 base from V and 4 bases from J, with 12 bases between. Germline CDR1 reads SGHNT; CDR2 reads YYREEE (reference sequence). DNA of the CDR3: TGTGCCAGCAGCTTGTCTTTAGCGTCGTACGAGCAGTACTTC. Translated, it gives CASSLSLASYEQYF. Using reference TRBV5-4 and TRBJ2-7 for the parts outside the CDR3, the full variable domain is ETGVTQSPTHLIKTRGQQVTLRCSSQSGHNTVSWYQQALGQGPQFIFQYYREEENGRGNFPPRFSGLQFPNYSSELNVNALELDDSALYLCASSLSLASYEQYFGPGTRLTVT.

This chain connects TRBV29-1 to TRBJ1-2; TRBD1 matches 7 bases. CDR3 length equals 15 residues. V lost 5 bases, J lost 0 bases, and 9 bases stayed unmatched. Germline assignment: CDR1 SQVTM and CDR2 ANQGSEA. In DNA, the CDR3 is TGCAGCGTTTATCCGGGACAGTTAACTAACTATGGCTACACCTTC. Its translation is CSVYPGQLTNYGYTF.

The V gene is TRBV30, the J gene TRBJ1-2, with 7 bases aligning to TRBD1. V lost 2 bases and J lost 3; bases outside the gene matches: 12. The CDR3 totals 16 residues. Germline lookup yields CDR1 GTSNPN and CDR2 SVGIG (reference sequence). The CDR3 loop is CAWSHGGQLGDYGYTF. The CDR3 nucleotides are TGTGCCTGGAGTCACGGGGGACAGTTAGGCGACTATGGCTACACCTTC. Together with reference TRBV30 and TRBJ1-2, the CDR3 gives the full variable domain: SQTIHQWPATLVQPVGSPLSLECTVEGTSNPNLYWYRQAAGRGLQLLFYSVGIGQISSEVPQNLSASRPQDRQFILSSKKLLLSDSGFYLCAWSHGGQLGDYGYTFGSGTRLTVV.

The chain's CDR3 is CASSFRPGRGGNQPQHF. CDR3 bases: TGTGCCAGCAGTTTTCGACCAGGGCGGGGTGGCAATCAGCCCCAGCATTTT. The chain employs TRBV28 and TRBJ1-5; D might be TRBD1 (5 bases). The CDR3 is 17 amino acids. Germline V lookup: CDR1 MDHEN, CDR2 SYDVKM. Trimming cost V 3 bases and J 2 bases, with 17 bases left between them. Looking up the rest from reference TRBV28 and TRBJ1-5 gives the full variable domain: DVKVTQSSRYLVKRTGEKVFLECVQDMDHENMFWYRQDPGLGLRLIYFSYDVKMKEKGDIPEGYSVSREKKERFSLILESASTNQTSMYLCASSFRPGRGGNQPQHFGDGTRLSIL.

The chain employs TRBV9 and TRBJ2-7; D gene unclear. The CDR3 sequence is 15 residues long. V lost 2 bases, J lost 3 bases, and 15 bases lay in between. Per the germline V gene, CDR1 is SGDLS and CDR2 is YYNGEE. The CDR3 here is CASSVSPQADYEQYF. As DNA, the CDR3 is TGTGCCAGCAGCGTCAGTCCGCAGGCTGACTACGAGCAGTACTTC. Supplemented by reference TRBV9 and TRBJ2-7, the full variable domain reads DSGVTQTPKHLITATGQRVTLRCSPRSGDLSVYWYQQSLDQGLQFLIQYYNGEERAKGNILERFSAQQFPDLHSELNLSSLELGDSALYFCASSVSPQADYEQYFGPGTRLTVT.

The rearrangement uses TRBV27 and TRBJ2-5; TRBD1 agrees at 7 bases. The CDR3 runs to 14 residues. J was trimmed by 4 bases and V by 6 bases; bases with no gene match: 8. In germline, CDR1 is MNHEY, CDR2 SMNVEV (reference sequence). The CDR3 DNA sequence: TGTGCCAGCAGACCTACAGGGGTCGGAGAGACCCAGTACTTC. The encoded protein is CASRPTGVGETQYF.

V is TRBV5-6 and J is TRBJ1-2; a possible D gene is TRBD1 (6 bases). The germline V gene has CDR1 SGHDT and CDR2 YYEEEE. The CDR3 is 13 residues long. Trimming left V 4 bases short and J 7 bases short, with 14 bases between. The chain's CDR3 is CASSPFGQPGYTF. In nucleotides, the CDR3 is TGTGCCAGCAGCCCCTTCGGACAGCCTGGCTACACCTTC.

The chain links TRBV6-5 to TRBJ2-5; 11 bases map to TRBD1. The CDR3 runs 15 residues. The ends lost 6 bases at V and 5 bases at J; junction bases unmatched: 8. Germline V gene lookup returns CDR1 MNHEY and CDR2 SVGAGI. The CDR3 nucleotides are TGTGCCAGCAGCCACGGGACAGGGGGTGGGGAGACCCAGTACTTC. Amino acid sequence: CASSHGTGGGETQYF.

V and J are TRBV7-2 and TRBJ1-1, with D possibly TRBD1 on 5 matching bases. This CDR3 region has 14 residues. The germline V gene encodes CDR1 SGHTA and CDR2 FQGNSA. V lost 4 bases, J lost 4 bases, and 13 bases lay in between. CDR3 nucleotides: TGTGCCAGCAGCTCCGGAGGGGAGGCCACTGAAGCTTTCTTT. Its protein product is CASSSGGEATEAFF.